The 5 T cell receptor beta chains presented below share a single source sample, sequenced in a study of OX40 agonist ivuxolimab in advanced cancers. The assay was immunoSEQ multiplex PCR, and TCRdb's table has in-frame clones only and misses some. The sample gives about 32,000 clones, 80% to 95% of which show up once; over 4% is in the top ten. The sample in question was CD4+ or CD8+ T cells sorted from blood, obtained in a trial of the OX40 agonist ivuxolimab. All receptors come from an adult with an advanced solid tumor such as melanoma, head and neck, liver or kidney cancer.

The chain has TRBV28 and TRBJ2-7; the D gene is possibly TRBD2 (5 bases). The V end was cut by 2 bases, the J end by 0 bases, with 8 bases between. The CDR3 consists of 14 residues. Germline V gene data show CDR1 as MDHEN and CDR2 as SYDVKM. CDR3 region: CASSLRAGSYEQYF. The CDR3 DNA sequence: TGTGCCAGCAGTTTACGGGCGGGCTCCTACGAGCAGTACTTC. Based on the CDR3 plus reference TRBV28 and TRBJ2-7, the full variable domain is DVKVTQSSRYLVKRTGEKVFLECVQDMDHENMFWYRQDPGLGLRLIYFSYDVKMKEKGDIPEGYSVSREKKERFSLILESASTNQTSMYLCASSLRAGSYEQYFGPGTRLTVT.

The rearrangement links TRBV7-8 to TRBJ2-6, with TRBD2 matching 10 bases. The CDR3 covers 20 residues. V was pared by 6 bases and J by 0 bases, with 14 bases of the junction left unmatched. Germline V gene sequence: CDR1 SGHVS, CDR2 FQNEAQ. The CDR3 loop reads CASRILAGDRATSGANVLTF. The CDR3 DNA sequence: TGTGCCAGCAGAATTCTAGCGGGAGACAGGGCTACCTCTGGGGCCAACGTCCTGACTTTC.

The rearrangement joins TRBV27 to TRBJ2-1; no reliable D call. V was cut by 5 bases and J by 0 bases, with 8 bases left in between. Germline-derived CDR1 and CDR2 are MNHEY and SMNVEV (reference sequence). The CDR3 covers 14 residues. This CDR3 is CASSLQSSYNEQFF. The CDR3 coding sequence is TGTGCCAGCAGTCTTCAAAGCTCCTACAATGAGCAGTTCTTC.

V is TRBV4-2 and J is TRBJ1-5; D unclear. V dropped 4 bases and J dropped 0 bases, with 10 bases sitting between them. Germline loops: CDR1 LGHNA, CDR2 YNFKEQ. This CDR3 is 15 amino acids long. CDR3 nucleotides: TGTGCCAGCAGCCCCCAGTCGGGTAGCAATCAGCCCCAGCATTTT. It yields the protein CASSPQSGSNQPQHF.

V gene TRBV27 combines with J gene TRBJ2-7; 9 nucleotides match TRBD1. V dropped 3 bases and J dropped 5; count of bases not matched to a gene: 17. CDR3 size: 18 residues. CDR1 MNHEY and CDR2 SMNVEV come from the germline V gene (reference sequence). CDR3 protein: CASSFVFSGTGFFHEQYV. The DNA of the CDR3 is TGTGCCAGCAGTTTCGTGTTTAGTGGGACAGGGTTCTTCCACGAGCAGTACGTC.